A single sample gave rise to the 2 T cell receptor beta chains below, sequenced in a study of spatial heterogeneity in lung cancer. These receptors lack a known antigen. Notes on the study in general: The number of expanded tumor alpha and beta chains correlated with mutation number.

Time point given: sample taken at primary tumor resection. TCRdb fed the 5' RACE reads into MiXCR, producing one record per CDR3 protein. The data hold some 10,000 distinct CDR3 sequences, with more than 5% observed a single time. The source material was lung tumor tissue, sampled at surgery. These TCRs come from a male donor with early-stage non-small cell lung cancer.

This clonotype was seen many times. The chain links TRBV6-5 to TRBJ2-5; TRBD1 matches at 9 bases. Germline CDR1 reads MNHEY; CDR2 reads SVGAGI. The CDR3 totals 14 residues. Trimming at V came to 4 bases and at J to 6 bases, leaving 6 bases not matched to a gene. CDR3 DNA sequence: TGTGCCAGCAGTTCCGGACAGGGGTTAAAGACCCAGTACTTC. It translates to CASSSGQGLKTQYF.

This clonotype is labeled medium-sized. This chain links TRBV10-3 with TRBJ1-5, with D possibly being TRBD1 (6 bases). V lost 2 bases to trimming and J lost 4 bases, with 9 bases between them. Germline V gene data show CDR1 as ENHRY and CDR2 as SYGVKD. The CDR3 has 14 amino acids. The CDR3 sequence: CAISEEGENQPQHF. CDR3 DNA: TGTGCCATCAGTGAGGAGGGGGAGAATCAGCCCCAGCATTTT.